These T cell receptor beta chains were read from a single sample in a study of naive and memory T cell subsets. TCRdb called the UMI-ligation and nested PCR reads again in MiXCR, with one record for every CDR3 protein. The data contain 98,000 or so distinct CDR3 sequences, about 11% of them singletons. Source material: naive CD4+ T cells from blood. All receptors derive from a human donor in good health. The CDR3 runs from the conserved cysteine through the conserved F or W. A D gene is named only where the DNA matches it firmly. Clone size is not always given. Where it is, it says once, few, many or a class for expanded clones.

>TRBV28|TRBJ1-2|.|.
CASSLSDSAGVSYGYTF
TGTGCCAGCAGTTTATCGGACAGCGCCGGTGTGTCCTATGGCTACACCTTC
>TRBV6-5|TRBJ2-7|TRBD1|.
CASSYGTGSHEQYF
TGTGCCAGCAGTTATGGGACAGGTTCCCACGAGCAGTACTTC
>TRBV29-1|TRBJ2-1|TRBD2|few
CSVDQSGGLVLNEQFF
TGCAGCGTTGACCAATCCGGGGGACTAGTTTTAAATGAGCAGTTCTTC
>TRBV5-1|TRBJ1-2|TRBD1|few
CASRITTDRGNYGYTF
TGCGCCAGCAGAATAACAACAGACAGGGGAAACTATGGCTACACCTTC
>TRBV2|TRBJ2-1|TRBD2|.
CASKGLSGESYNEQFF
TGTGCCAGCAAAGGTCTTAGCGGGGAGTCCTACAATGAGCAGTTCTTC
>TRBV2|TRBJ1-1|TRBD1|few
CASREDRGTEAFF
TGTGCCAGCAGGGAGGACAGGGGCACTGAAGCTTTCTTT
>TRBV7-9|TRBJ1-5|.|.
CASSLKVGASGGQPQHF
TGTGCCAGCAGCTTAAAAGTTGGTGCGTCGGGGGGTCAGCCCCAGCATTTT
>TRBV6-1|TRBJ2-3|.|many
CASSERQYF
TGTGCCAGCAGTGAACGACAGTATTTT
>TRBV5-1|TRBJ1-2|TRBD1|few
CASSLIGSTGTTPNYGYTF
TGCGCCAGCAGCTTGATTGGGTCGACAGGGACTACTCCTAACTATGGCTACACCTTC
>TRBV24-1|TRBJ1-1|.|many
CATSDLNGAFF
TGTGCCACCAGTGACCTGAACGGGGCTTTCTTT
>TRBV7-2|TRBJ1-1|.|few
CASSLVGGAVTEAFF
TGTGCCAGCAGCTTAGTTGGGGGCGCGGTCACTGAAGCTTTCTTT
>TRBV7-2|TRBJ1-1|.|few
CASSLPPSRGGPVNTEAFF
TGTGCCAGCAGCTTACCCCCATCCCGGGGGGGCCCTGTGAACACTGAAGCTTTCTTT
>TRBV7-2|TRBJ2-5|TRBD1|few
CASSSEARGETQYF
TGTGCCAGCAGCTCCGAAGCCAGGGGGGAGACCCAGTACTTC
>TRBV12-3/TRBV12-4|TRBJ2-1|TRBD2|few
CASSRKSGRAWNEQFF
TGTGCCAGCAGCCGTAAGAGCGGGAGGGCCTGGAATGAGCAGTTCTTC
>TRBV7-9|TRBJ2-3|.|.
CASSPAGVLTRTDTQYF
TGTGCCAGCAGCCCTGCCGGAGTACTAACCAGGACAGATACGCAGTATTTT
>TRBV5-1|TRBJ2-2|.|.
CASSLARGTWELFF
TGCGCCAGCAGCTTGGCACGGGGAACGTGGGAGCTGTTTTTT
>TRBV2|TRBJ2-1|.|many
CASKDRDSRKYNEQFF
TGTGCCAGCAAGGATAGAGACAGCAGAAAATACAATGAGCAGTTCTTC
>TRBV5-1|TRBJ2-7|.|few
CASSLTGPTYEQYF
TGCGCCAGCAGCTTGACAGGCCCGACCTACGAGCAGTACTTC
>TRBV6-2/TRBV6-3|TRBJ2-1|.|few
CASRQLGVEQFF
TGTGCCAGCAGACAGCTCGGTGTTGAGCAGTTCTTC
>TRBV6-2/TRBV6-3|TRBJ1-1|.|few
CASSSYPGYTEAFF
TGTGCCAGCAGCAGTTACCCAGGGTACACTGAAGCTTTCTTT
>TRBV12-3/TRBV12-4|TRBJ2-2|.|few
CASSLRELFF
TGTGCCAGCAGCCTCAGGGAGCTGTTTTTT
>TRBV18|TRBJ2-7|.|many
CASSPLPLGEQYF
TGTGCCAGCTCACCTCTACCTCTGGGCGAGCAGTACTTC
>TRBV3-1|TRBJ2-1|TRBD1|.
CASSPAPPGTGDPGKQFF
TGTGCCAGCAGCCCCGCACCCCCCGGGACAGGGGACCCCGGTAAGCAGTTCTTC
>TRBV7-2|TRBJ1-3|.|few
CASSLGDTIYF
TGTGCCAGCAGCTTAGGGGACACCATATATTTT